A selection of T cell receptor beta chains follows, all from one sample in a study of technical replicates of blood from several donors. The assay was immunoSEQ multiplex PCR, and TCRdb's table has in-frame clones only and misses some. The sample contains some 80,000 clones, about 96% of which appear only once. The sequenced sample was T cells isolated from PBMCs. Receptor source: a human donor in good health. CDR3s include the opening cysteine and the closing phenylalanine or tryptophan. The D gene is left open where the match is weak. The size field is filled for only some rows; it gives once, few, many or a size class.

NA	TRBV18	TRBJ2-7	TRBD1	TGTGCCAGCGCCGCCGGGACAGGGTATTACGAGCAGTACTTC	CASAAGTGYYEQYF
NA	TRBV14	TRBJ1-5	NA	TGTGCCAGCAGTCTTCTCGGGTTCAATCAGCCCCAGCATTTT	CASSLLGFNQPQHF
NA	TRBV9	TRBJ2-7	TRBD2	TGTGCCAGCAGCGCAAAGACTAGCGGGCTCTCCTACGAGCAGTACTTC	CASSAKTSGLSYEQYF
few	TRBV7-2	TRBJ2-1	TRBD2	TGTGCCAGCAGAACTAGCGGGAGGGCCTACAATGAGCAGTTCTTC	CASRTSGRAYNEQFF
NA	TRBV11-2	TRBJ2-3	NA	TGTGCCAGCAGCTTCCCCCCGGGAGGCACAGATACGCAGTATTTT	CASSFPPGGTDTQYF
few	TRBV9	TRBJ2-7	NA	TGTGCCAGCAGCCCTACTGACAGGGAGCAGTACTTC	CASSPTDREQYF
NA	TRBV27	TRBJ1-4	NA	TGTGCCAGCAGTTTAACAGGGTTTGAAAAACTGTTTTTT	CASSLTGFEKLFF
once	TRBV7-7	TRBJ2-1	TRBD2	TGTGCTAGCAGCTTTGCTAGCGGTGACAATGAGCAGTTCTTC	CASSFASGDNEQFF
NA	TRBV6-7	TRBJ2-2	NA	TGTGCCAGCCCGCAGGCGGGCAGGCGGGAGCTGTTTTTT	CASPQAGRRELFF
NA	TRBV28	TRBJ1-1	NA	TGTGCCAGCAGTTCCAGGGGGAACACTGAAGCTTTCTTT	CASSSRGNTEAFF
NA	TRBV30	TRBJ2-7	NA	TGTGCCTGGAGTTTGGACACTCTCTCCTACGAGCAGTACTTC	CAWSLDTLSYEQYF
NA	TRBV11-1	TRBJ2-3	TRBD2	TGTGCCAGCAGACCCGGGACTAGCGGGAGCACAGATACGCAGTATTTT	CASRPGTSGSTDTQYF
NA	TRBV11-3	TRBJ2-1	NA	TGTGCCAGCAGCCCCCGCTGGAGCTCCTACAATGAGCAGTTCTTC	CASSPRWSSYNEQFF
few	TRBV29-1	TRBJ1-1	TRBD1	TGCAGCGGGGGAGGACAGGGTGAAGCTTTCTTT	CSGGGQGEAFF
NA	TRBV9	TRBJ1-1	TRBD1	TGTGCCAGCAGCCCAAGGACAGGGATAGAAGCTTTCTTT	CASSPRTGIEAFF
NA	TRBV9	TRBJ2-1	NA	TGTGCCAGCAGCGTCCCCCCTGACAGCAATGAGCAGTTCTTC	CASSVPPDSNEQFF
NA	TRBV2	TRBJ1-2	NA	TGTGCCAGCAGTGATGGGCAGACCTATGGCTACACCTTC	CASSDGQTYGYTF
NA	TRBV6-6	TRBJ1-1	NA	TGTGCCAGCAGTTCCGTTACTGAAGCTTTCTTT	CASSSVTEAFF
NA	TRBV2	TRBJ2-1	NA	TGTGCCAGCAGCCCTCTTCTTAGCTCCTACAATGAGCAGTTCTTC	CASSPLLSSYNEQFF
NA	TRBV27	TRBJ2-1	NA	TGTGCCAGCAGTTTATTCGACAGCTACAATGAGCAGTTCTTC	CASSLFDSYNEQFF
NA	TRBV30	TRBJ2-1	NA	TGTGCCTGGGACCCCTTCGGAGGGGTTAATGAGCAGTTCTTC	CAWDPFGGVNEQFF
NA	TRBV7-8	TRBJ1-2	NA	TGTGCCAGCAGCCCATCGGGGGGCAGCTATGGCTACACCTTC	CASSPSGGSYGYTF
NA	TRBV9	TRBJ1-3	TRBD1	TGTGCCAGCAGCGTAACAGGGGGTGGAAACACCATATATTTT	CASSVTGGGNTIYF
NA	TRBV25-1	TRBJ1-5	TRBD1	TGTGCCAGCAGTGAAGGGGGGACAGGGGATCAGCCCCAGCATTTT	CASSEGGTGDQPQHF
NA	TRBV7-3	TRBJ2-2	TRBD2	TGTGCCAGCAGCTTAACGGGACTAAAAGGCGGGGAGCTGTTTTTT	CASSLTGLKGGELFF
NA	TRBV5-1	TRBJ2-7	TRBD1	TGCGCCAGCAGCTTAGGACAGGGGCTCTACGAGCAGTACTTC	CASSLGQGLYEQYF
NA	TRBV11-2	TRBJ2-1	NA	TGTGCCAGCAGCTTCGCGCGTTCAAACGCCTACAATGAGCAGTTCTTC	CASSFARSNAYNEQFF
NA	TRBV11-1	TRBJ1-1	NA	TGTGCCAGCAGCTTAGCCGGGGGTAGCACTGAAGCTTTCTTT	CASSLAGGSTEAFF
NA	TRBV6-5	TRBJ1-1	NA	TGTGCCAGCAGTTACAACAGGGACGGGAACACTGAAGCTTTCTTT	CASSYNRDGNTEAFF
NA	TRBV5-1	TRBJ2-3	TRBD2	TGCGCCAGCAGCGTAGCGGGAGGTGCCAGAGATACGCAGTATTTT	CASSVAGGARDTQYF
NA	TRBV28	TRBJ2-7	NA	TGTGCCAGCAGTTTGTTTCAGGGGCTCGGCGAGCAGTACTTC	CASSLFQGLGEQYF
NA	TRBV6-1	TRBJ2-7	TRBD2	TGTGCCAGCACTAGCGGGAGGGCCTGGGAGCAGTACTTC	CASTSGRAWEQYF
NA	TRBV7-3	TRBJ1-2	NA	TGTGCCAGCAGCCCTACAGGGCGTATGAACTATGGCTACACCTTC	CASSPTGRMNYGYTF
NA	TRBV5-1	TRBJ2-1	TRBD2	TGCGCCAGCAGCTTCCTAACTAGCGGGGGCAATGAGCAGTTCTTC	CASSFLTSGGNEQFF